This TCR beta chain is from a study of metastatic and nonmetastatic thyroid tumors. Findings of the study overall: Significantly higher TCR beta diversity was reportedly seen in malignant thyroid tumors than benign nodules, in blood and tumor.

Per the original methods: Clinicopathological groups differed in CDR3, with these differences serving to build a distant-metastasis classifier for papillary thyroid cancer. Through MiXCR, TCRdb re-clonotyped the PCR reads. The V and J calls and clone size come from TCRdb's table, not from the authors' own analysis. The sample consists of 53,000 or so clones, approximately 20% of them appearing once. As for this clone: The antigen is undetermined.

The V gene's germline CDR1 is LGHDT and CDR2 YNNKEL (reference sequence). The V gene end was trimmed by 4 bases and the J gene end by 6 bases; junction bases not matched to a gene: 5. The CDR3 loop spans 14 amino acids. Among the patients, none had received any treatment before thyroid surgery. Sequenced input: blood. V and J are TRBV3-1 and TRBJ2-3; 9 nucleotides align to TRBD2. The clonotype originates from a female donor with papillary thyroid cancer or a benign thyroid nodule (not recorded which). Some clones in this sample may be carry-over from other donors' samples. The CDR3 spells CASSPVAGVDTQYF. In DNA form, the CDR3 reads TGTGCCAGCAGCCCGGTAGCGGGAGTGGATACGCAGTATTTT.